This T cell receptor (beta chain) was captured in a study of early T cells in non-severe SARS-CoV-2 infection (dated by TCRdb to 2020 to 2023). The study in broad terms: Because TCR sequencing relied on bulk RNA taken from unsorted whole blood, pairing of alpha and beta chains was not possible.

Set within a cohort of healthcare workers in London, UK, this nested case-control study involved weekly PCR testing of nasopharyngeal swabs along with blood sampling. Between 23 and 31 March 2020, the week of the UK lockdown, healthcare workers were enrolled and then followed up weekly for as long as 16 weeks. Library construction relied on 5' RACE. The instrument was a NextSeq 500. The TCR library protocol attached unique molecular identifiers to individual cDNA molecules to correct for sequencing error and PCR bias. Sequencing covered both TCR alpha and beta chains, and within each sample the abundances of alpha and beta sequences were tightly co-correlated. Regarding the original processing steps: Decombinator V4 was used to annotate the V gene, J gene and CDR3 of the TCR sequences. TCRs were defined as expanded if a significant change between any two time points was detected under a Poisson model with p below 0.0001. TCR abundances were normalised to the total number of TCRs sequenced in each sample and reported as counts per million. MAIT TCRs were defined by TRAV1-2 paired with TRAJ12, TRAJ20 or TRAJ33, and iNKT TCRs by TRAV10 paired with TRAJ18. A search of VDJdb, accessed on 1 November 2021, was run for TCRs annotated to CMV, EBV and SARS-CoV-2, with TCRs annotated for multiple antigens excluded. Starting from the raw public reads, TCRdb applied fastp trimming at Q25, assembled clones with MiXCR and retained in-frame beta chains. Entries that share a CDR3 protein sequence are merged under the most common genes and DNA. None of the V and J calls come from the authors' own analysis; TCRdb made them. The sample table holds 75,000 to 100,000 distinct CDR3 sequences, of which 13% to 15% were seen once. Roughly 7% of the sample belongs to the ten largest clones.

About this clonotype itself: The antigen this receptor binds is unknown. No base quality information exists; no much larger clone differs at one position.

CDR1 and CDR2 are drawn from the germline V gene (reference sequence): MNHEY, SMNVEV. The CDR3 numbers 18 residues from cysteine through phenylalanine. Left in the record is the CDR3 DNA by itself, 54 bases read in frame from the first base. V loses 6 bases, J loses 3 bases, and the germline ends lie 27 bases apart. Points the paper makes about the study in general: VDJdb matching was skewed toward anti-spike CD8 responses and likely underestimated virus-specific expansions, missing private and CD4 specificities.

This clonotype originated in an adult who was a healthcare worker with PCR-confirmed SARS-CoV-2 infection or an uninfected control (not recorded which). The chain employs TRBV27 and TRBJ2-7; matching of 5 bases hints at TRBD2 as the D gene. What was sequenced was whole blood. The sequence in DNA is TGTGCCAGCAGCCGGCTATCGACTCTGGGAGAGGGAATCTACGAGCAGTACTTC. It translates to CASSRLSTLGEGIYEQYF.